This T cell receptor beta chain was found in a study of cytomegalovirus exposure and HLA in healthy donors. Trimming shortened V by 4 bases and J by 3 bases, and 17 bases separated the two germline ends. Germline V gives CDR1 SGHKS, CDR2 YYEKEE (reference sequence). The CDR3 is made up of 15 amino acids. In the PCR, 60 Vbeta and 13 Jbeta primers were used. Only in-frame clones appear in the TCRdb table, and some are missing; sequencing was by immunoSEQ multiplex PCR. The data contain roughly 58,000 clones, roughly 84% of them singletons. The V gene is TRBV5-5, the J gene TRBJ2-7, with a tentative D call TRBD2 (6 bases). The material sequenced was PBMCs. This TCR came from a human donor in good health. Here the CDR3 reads CASSLGGVSVYEQYF. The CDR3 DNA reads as TGTGCCAGCAGCCTGGGCGGGGTTTCGGTCTACGAGCAGTACTTC.